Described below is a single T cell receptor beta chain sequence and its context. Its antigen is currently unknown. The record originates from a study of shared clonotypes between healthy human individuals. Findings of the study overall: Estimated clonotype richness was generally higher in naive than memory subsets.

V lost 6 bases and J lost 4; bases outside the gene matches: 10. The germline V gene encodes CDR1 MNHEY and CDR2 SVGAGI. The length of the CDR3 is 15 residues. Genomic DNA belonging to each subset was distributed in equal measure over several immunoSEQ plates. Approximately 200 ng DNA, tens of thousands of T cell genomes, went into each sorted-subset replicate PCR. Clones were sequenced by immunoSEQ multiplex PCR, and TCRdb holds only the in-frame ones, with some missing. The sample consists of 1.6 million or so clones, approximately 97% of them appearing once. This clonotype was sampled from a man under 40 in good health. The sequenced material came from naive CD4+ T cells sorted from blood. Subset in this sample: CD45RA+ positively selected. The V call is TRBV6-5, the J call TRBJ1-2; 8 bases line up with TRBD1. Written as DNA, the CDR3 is TGTGCCAGCAGAACACCTGGACAGGGAGCCTATGGCTACACCTTC. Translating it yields CASRTPGQGAYGYTF.